This paragraph covers one T cell receptor beta chain sequence. This entry is derived from a study of blood T cell repertoires in COVID-19. V lost 5 bases to trimming and J lost 0 bases, with 11 bases between them. From germline, CDR1 is SGHAT and CDR2 FQNNGV. This CDR3 comprises 15 residues. In the authors' workflow: Estimation of nucleated cell counts relied on the amplification of reference gene primers. Using immunoSEQ multiplex PCR, the repertoire was profiled, and TCRdb retains in-frame clones only, with some absent. V and J calls and clone size are those listed in that table; D and trimming were worked out from the DNA. The table has around 150,000 clones, more than 90% seen once.

Material: peripheral blood. The receptor's source is a man between 60 and 75 years old with active or convalescent COVID-19. The rearrangement links TRBV11-2 to TRBJ1-3; D is unresolved. The CDR3 nucleotides are TGTGCCAGCAGCCCTAGGTTGAGCTCTGGAAACACCATATATTTT. It specifies CASSPRLSSGNTIYF.